This TCR beta chain emerged from a study of circulating CD8 cells and anti-PD-1 response in melanoma (dated by TCRdb to the early 2020s). Broadly, across the study: Nivolumab was administered to patients intravenously at 3 mg/kg every 2 weeks. The melanoma cohort included around 13 patients, of whom seven received anti-PD-1 as first-line therapy and six had previously received targeted therapy or immunotherapy. Patients with complete or partial responses were counted as responders, while patients with stable or progressive disease (RECIST v1.1) were counted as non-responders. The TCR repertoire analysis included some 11 melanoma patients, of whom 7 were non-responders and 4 were responders. In on-treatment samples, a biotinylated anti-human IgG4 antibody was used to detect PD-1.

Compared with the rest of its sample, this clonotype is medium-sized (0.01 to 0.1%). Its cognate antigen has yet to be identified. One base away there is no much larger clone; base qualities are not given. A distance of 21 bases separates the germline ends of V and J, which lose 7 bases and 2 bases respectively. CDR1 and CDR2, looked up from the germline V gene (reference sequence), are LNHDA and SQIVND. Measured from the cysteine to the phenylalanine, the CDR3 is 16 residues long. CDR3 DNA is the only sequence kept; it has 48 bases, read in frame from the first base. Using a BD FACSAria II cell sorter, four subsets defined by PD-1 and/or TIGIT were sorted from live CD3+CD8+TCRalphabeta+ cells. Circulating CD8 T cells were sorted into four subsets by PD-1 and TIGIT expression to characterize their relevance to anti-PD-1 therapy response. Both TCR alpha and TCR beta chains were sequenced from each sorted CD8 T-cell subset. Peripheral blood was drawn before the first anti-PD-1 injection and after two and four injections. PBMCs were isolated immediately by Ficoll gradient centrifugation. Until use, PBMCs were stored frozen in liquid nitrogen in RPMI containing approximately 18% FCS and roughly 10% DMSO. After thawing, PBMCs were stained with a viability dye and with antibodies against CD3, CD8alpha, TCRalphabeta, PD-1 and TIGIT. The RNeasy Kit was used to extract total RNA, and all samples came in with a RIN above 7.

The full study reports these points: The DNEG repertoire was the most diverse; PD-1 and DPOS showed similar, higher clonality, and TIGIT repertoires were the least diverse. The published TCR repertoire comparisons relied only on baseline and M1 samples from a small cohort that had few responders. Experiments were generally performed without replicates because of limited material. Since no tumor material could be accessed, the researchers instead assessed tumor reactivity using peptide assays on expanded sorted subsets. Repertoires were largely private between subsets, with under 7.5% of TRB clonotypes shared at M1; sharing was highest between DPOS and TIGIT. The cohort included both treatment-naive and previously treated patients, and the authors noted that this mix could influence results.

The reads were generated on a NextSeq 500. TCR libraries were prepared from approximately 14 ng of total RNA with the QIAseq Immune Repertoire RNA Library Kit, Human TCR Panel. TCR libraries were sequenced on an Illumina NextSeq with a Mid Output V2 kit, using asymmetric 261x41 paired-end reads. Every TCR library was diluted to 3.5 to 4.5 nM, then pooled, denatured and loaded at roughly 0.97 pM. From the authors' description of their analysis: TCR FASTQ files were processed in the QIAGEN GeneGlobe Data Analysis Center, and downstream analysis was performed in R 3.5.2. To get clonality, Shannon entropy was normalized by the log of the number of unique productive sequences and the result was subtracted from one. Within each subset, Fisher exact tests at 5% FDR identified TRA or TRB clonotypes differing in abundance between baseline and M1. Clonotypes with differential abundance were classified as emerging, expanding, contracting or non-expanding/contracting. Morisita's overlap index was used to measure repertoire overlap between patients. TCRdb's own reprocessing of the public reads used fastp at Q25 and MiXCR and kept productive beta chains. Rows are combined by CDR3 protein, so each entry shows the most common genes and DNA. The V and J calls shown here were made by TCRdb, not taken from the authors' results. For this sample the table gives approximately 520 distinct CDR3 sequences, of which about a tenth were detected only once. About 19% of the sample comes from the top ten.

This TCR derives from a human donor with melanoma. This chain is built from TRBV19 and TRBJ2-7; a weak D assignment points to TRBD2 (5 bases agree). The sequencing used CD8+ T cells from PBMCs, collected at baseline or after one month of anti-PD-1 therapy (not recorded which). The CDR3 in this case is CASNIPETAATYEQYF. At the DNA level, the sequence is TGTGCCAGTAACATCCCCGAAACAGCGGCAACCTACGAGCAGTACTTC. The CDR3, completed at both ends by the reference TRBV19 and TRBJ2-7 genes, gives the full variable domain DGGITQSPKYLFRKEGQNVTLSCEQNLNHDAMYWYRQDPGQGLRLIYYSQIVNDFQKGDIAEGYSVSREKKESFPLTVTSAQKNPTAFYLCASNIPETAATYEQYFGPGTRLTVT.